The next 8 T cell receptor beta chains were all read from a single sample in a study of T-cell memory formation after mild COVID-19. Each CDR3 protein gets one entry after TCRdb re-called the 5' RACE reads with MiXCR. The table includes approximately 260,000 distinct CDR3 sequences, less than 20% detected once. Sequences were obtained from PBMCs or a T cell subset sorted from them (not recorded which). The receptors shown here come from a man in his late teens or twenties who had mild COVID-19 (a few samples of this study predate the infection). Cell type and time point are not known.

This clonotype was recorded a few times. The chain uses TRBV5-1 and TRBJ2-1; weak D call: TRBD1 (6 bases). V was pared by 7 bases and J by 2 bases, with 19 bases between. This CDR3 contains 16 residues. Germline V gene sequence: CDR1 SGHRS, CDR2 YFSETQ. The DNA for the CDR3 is TGCGCCAGCGGGGGTGGGGGCCAATCAACCTACAATGAGCAGTTCTTC. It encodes CASGGGGQSTYNEQFF.

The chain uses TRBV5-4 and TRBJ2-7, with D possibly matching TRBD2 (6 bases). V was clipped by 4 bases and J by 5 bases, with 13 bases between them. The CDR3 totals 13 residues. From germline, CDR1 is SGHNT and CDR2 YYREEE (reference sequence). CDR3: CASSPVGGNEQYF. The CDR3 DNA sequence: TGTGCCAGCAGCCCGGTCGGAGGGAACGAGCAGTACTTC.

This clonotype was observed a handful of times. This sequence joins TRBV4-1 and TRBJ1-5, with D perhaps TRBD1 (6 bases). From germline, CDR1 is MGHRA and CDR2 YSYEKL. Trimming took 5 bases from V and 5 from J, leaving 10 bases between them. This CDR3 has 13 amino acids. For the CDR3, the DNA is TGCGCCAGCAGCAACTACAGGGATCAGCCCCAGCATTTT. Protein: CASSNYRDQPQHF.

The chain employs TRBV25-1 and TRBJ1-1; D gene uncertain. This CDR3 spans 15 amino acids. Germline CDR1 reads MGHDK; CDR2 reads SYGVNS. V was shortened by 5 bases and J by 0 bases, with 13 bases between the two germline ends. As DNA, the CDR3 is TGTGCCAGCAGTCGAATGGGATCGGTGAACACTGAAGCTTTCTTT. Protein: CASSRMGSVNTEAFF.

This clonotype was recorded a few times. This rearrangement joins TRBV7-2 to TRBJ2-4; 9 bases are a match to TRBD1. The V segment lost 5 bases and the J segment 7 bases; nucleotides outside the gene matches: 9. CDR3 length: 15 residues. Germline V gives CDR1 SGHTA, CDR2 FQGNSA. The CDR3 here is CASSTLQGAGNIQYF. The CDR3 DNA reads TGTGCCAGCAGCACCTTACAGGGGGCTGGGAACATTCAGTACTTC.

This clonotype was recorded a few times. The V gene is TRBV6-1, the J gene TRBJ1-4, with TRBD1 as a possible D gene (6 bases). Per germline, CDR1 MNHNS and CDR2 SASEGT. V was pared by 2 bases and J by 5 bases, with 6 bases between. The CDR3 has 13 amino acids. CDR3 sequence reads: CASSERGNEKLFF. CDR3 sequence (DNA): TGTGCCAGCAGTGAAAGGGGGAATGAAAAACTGTTTTTT.

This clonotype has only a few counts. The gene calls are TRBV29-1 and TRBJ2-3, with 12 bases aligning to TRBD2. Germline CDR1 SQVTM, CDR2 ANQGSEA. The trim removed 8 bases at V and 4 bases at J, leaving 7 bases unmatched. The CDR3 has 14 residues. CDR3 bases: TGCAGCCACCTAAGGACTAGCGGGGCAGATACGCAGTATTTT. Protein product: CSHLRTSGADTQYF.

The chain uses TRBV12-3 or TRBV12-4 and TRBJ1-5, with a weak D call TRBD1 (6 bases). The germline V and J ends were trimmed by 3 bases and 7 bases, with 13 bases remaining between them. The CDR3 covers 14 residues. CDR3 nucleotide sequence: TGTGCCAGCAGTTTCAACAGGGTAGCCCAGCCCCAGCATTTT. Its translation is CASSFNRVAQPQHF.